The next 20 T cell receptor beta chains were all read from a single sample in a study of blood T cell repertoires in COVID-19. The method was immunoSEQ multiplex PCR; TCRdb's version includes in-frame clones alone and lacks a portion of them. The data contain 160,000 or so clones, 80% to 90% of them singletons. The sample was peripheral blood. These receptors all come from a woman in her fifties or sixties who had recovered from COVID-19.

The chain uses TRBV6-5 and TRBJ2-7; D remains unclear. V lost 5 bases, J lost 3 bases, and 8 bases lay in between. The germline CDR1 and CDR2 sequences are MNHEY and SVGAGI. The CDR3 totals 12 residues. The CDR3 coding sequence is TGTGCCAGCAGTCGGTCTGGCTACGAGCAGTACTTC. As protein: CASSRSGYEQYF.

This chain uses TRBV7-9 with TRBJ2-2; TRBD1 aligns across 8 bases. V gave up 5 bases and J gave up 5 bases; unmatched junction bases: 10. Germline-derived CDR1 and CDR2 are SEHNR and FQNEAQ (reference sequence). This CDR3 contains 16 residues. The CDR3 sequence: CASSDANRGNTGELFF. CDR3 nucleotide sequence: TGTGCCAGCAGCGACGCCAACAGGGGGAATACCGGGGAGCTGTTTTTT.

J is TRBJ2-5 and V is TRBV19, with a tentative D call TRBD2 (7 bases). Trimming pared 9 bases from V and 3 bases from J, leaving 20 bases between. Germline V CDR1 and CDR2: LNHDA, SQIVND (reference sequence). This CDR3 comprises 15 residues. The CDR3 sequence: CASRMRRGGEETQYF. CDR3 nucleotides: TGTGCCAGCAGGATGCGTAGGGGGGGCGAAGAGACCCAGTACTTC. The whole variable domain, filled in from reference TRBV19 and TRBJ2-5, reads DGGITQSPKYLFRKEGQNVTLSCEQNLNHDAMYWYRQDPGQGLRLIYYSQIVNDFQKGDIAEGYSVSREKKESFPLTVTSAQKNPTAFYLCASRMRRGGEETQYFGPGTRLLVL.

The chain links TRBV6-2 or TRBV6-3 to TRBJ2-1; 10 bases are a match to TRBD1. The CDR3 spans 17 residues. The V gene's germline CDR1 is MNHEY and CDR2 SVGEGT. V lost 5 bases to trimming and J lost 5 bases; unmatched junction nucleotides: 12. The CDR3 loop is CASSRRPLDRGDNEQFF. CDR3 coding DNA: TGTGCCAGCAGTCGCCGACCGTTGGACAGGGGGGACAATGAGCAGTTCTTC.

This chain joins TRBV29-1 and TRBJ2-1; TRBD2 aligns across 11 bases. This CDR3 comprises 14 residues. The germline gives CDR1 SQVTM, CDR2 ANQGSEA. J gave up 3 bases and V 7 bases, and 5 bases lay outside the gene matches. The CDR3 DNA follows: TGCAGCGCCAGACTAGCGGGGTTCTACAATGAGCAGTTCTTC. Its translation is CSARLAGFYNEQFF.

This sequence joins TRBV5-1 and TRBJ2-5, with 8 bases aligning to TRBD2. Germline CDR1 and CDR2: SGHRS and YFSETQ. Trimming at V came to 0 bases and at J to 5 bases, leaving 12 bases not matched to a gene. CDR3 length: 17 amino acids. CDR3 protein: CASSLALDGGAVETQYF. CDR3 bases: TGCGCCAGCAGCTTGGCCCTAGACGGGGGGGCCGTTGAGACCCAGTACTTC.

This rearrangement joins TRBV9 to TRBJ2-1; TRBD1 matches 9 bases. With 0 bases clipped from V and 6 bases from J, the junction kept 4 bases outside the gene matches. The CDR3 is made up of 15 amino acids. Germline CDR1 is SGDLS and CDR2 is YYNGEE. CDR3 residues: CASSVGTGAGNEQFF. The CDR3 DNA reads as TGTGCCAGCAGCGTAGGGACAGGGGCGGGCAATGAGCAGTTCTTC.

The DNA for the CDR3 is TGCGCCAGCAGCCAAGATCTCCGGGTCCTAGCGGGGGCCCGCCCAGATACGCAGTATTTT. Its protein product is CASSQDLRVLAGARPDTQYF. This chain joins TRBV4-3 and TRBJ2-3, with TRBD2 matching 10 bases. This CDR3 has 20 residues. Germline values: CDR1 LGHNA, CDR2 YSLEER. Unmatched junction bases numbered 16, after V lost 0 bases and J lost 4 bases.

The chain uses TRBV6-5 and TRBJ2-5; a weak D match, TRBD2 (5 bases). The CDR3 runs 15 residues. V was clipped by 6 bases and J by 2 bases, with 16 bases between them. Germline V gives CDR1 MNHEY, CDR2 SVGAGI. Here the CDR3 DNA reads TGTGCCAGCAGGGCGACGCCGAGGGCTCAAGAGACCCAGTACTTC. Amino acid sequence: CASRATPRAQETQYF.

The chain couples TRBV9 to TRBJ2-5; TRBD2 might be the D (5 bases). Germline-derived CDR1 and CDR2 are SGDLS and YYNGEE. V was trimmed by 4 bases and J by 1 base, leaving 17 bases between them. This CDR3 contains 16 residues. CDR3 loop: CASSLGVASGQETQYF. The CDR3, as DNA: TGTGCCAGCAGCCTCGGGGTGGCGTCTGGCCAAGAGACCCAGTACTTC.

This rearrangement joins TRBV5-1 to TRBJ1-5; TRBD1 aligns across 7 bases. The trim removed 3 bases at V and 11 bases at J, leaving 8 bases unmatched. The CDR3 is 13 residues long. Germline assignment: CDR1 SGHRS and CDR2 YFSETQ. The CDR3 loop is CASSSETGTAQHF. The DNA of the CDR3 is TGCGCCAGCAGCTCGGAGACAGGGACGGCCCAGCATTTT.

This rearrangement joins TRBV7-8 to TRBJ1-6, with a weak D call TRBD1 (5 bases). CDR1 and CDR2 (germline): SGHVS, FQNEAQ. The length of the CDR3 is 13 residues. The V and J ends lost 1 base and 9 bases respectively, with 7 bases between them. CDR3 nucleotides: TGTGCCAGCAGCTTAGATGGGGCTTCACCCCTCCACTTT. It encodes CASSLDGASPLHF. The complete variable domain, with remaining parts taken from reference TRBV7-8 and TRBJ1-6, reads GAGVSQSPRYKVAKRGQDVALRCDPISGHVSLFWYQQALGQGPEFLTYFQNEAQLDKSGLPSDRFFAERPEGSVSTLKIQRTQQEDSAVYLCASSLDGASPLHFGNGTRLTVT.

The CDR3 sequence: CASMGGPEAFF. The CDR3 DNA follows: TGTGCCAGTATGGGGGGGCCTGAAGCTTTCTTT. The rearrangement uses TRBV19 and TRBJ1-1, with D tentatively TRBD1 (6 bases). Germline V CDR1 and CDR2: LNHDA, SQIVND (reference sequence). Trimming shortened V by 7 bases and J by 6 bases, and 9 bases separated the two germline ends. This CDR3 contains 11 residues.

The chain couples TRBV7-9 to TRBJ2-3, with TRBD2 matching over 9 bases. Germline CDR1 SEHNR, CDR2 FQNEAQ (reference sequence). The CDR3 covers 14 residues. The ends lost 1 base at V and 6 bases at J; junction bases unmatched: 2. As DNA, the CDR3 is TGTGCCAGCAGCTTAGGTCTAGCGGGGGATACGCAGTATTTT. Its translation is CASSLGLAGDTQYF.

The chain recombines TRBV5-1 with TRBJ2-7; TRBD2 matches at 7 bases. The CDR3 sequence is 14 residues long. Germline-derived CDR1 and CDR2 are SGHRS and YFSETQ. V lost 4 bases, J lost 1 base, and 5 bases stayed unmatched. CDR3 sequence (DNA): TGCGCCAGCAGCCCGGGGGGTGGGTCCTACGAGCAGTACTTC. This encodes CASSPGGGSYEQYF.

V usage is TRBV6-5 and J usage is TRBJ1-5, with 7 bases matching TRBD1. V shed 6 bases and J 0 bases; nucleotides not matched to a gene: 2. This CDR3 region has 14 residues. CDR1 and CDR2 from the germline V gene are MNHEY and SVGAGI. The CDR3 protein is CASSRQGSNQPQHF. CDR3 bases: TGTGCCAGCAGCAGACAGGGTAGCAATCAGCCCCAGCATTTT.

This chain joins TRBV5-1 and TRBJ2-1, with a weak D call TRBD1 (5 bases). Trimming took off 4 bases at V and 6 bases at J, with 20 bases between the two ends. The CDR3 length is 16 residues. Germline loops: CDR1 SGHRS, CDR2 YFSETQ. DNA for the CDR3: TGCGCCAGCAGCACGGGCGGCTGGGGCGCGAGCAATGAGCAGTTCTTC. This gives the protein CASSTGGWGASNEQFF.

V and J are TRBV4-1 and TRBJ2-1; possible D gene TRBD2, 6 bases. The CDR3 runs to 13 residues. Trimming removed 4 bases at V and 6 bases at J, with 10 bases between. Germline V gene lookup returns CDR1 MGHRA and CDR2 YSYEKL. For the CDR3, the DNA is TGCGCCAGCAGCCGCCTGGAGGGCAATGAGCAGTTCTTC. It specifies CASSRLEGNEQFF.

V and J are TRBV6-6 and TRBJ2-7; TRBD2 might be the D (6 bases). Germline CDR1 is MNHNY and CDR2 is SVGAGI (reference sequence). With 5 bases removed from V and 0 bases from J, the gap between germline ends came to 11 bases. The CDR3 sequence is 14 residues long. This CDR3 reads CASSQGLPSYEQYF. The DNA for the CDR3 is TGTGCCAGCAGTCAGGGACTGCCCTCCTACGAGCAGTACTTC.

The chain recombines TRBV5-5 with TRBJ2-2, with TRBD2 identical over 10 bases. The CDR3 sequence is 14 residues long. The V segment lost 5 bases and the J segment 6 bases; nucleotides outside the gene matches: 4. CDR1 is SGHKS, CDR2 YYEKEE, per germline (reference sequence). The CDR3 DNA is TGTGCCAGCAGGTCCGGGACTAGCGCCGGGGAGCTGTTTTTT. It encodes CASRSGTSAGELFF. The whole variable domain, remainder taken from reference TRBV5-5 and TRBJ2-2, is DAGVTQSPTHLIKTRGQQVTLRCSPISGHKSVSWYQQVLGQGPQFIFQYYEKEERGRGNFPDRFSARQFPNYSSELNVNALLLGDSALYLCASRSGTSAGELFFGEGSRLTVL.